The 11 T cell receptor beta chains listed next were all sequenced from one sample in a study of T cell repertoires in cytomegalovirus infection. TCRdb re-analysed the reads in MiXCR, keeping a single row per CDR3 protein. The sample yields 550,000 to 700,000 distinct CDR3 sequences, roughly 42% seen once. These TCRs are of unknown antigen specificity. The source was cultured PBMCs, collected from culture after CMV antigen stimulation. The receptors were sampled from a human donor in good health (CMV status not recorded). Some clones in this sample may be carry-over from other donors' samples.

The CDR3, as DNA: TGTGCCAGCAGTCGGAGCGGGAGGCGCGACGAGCAGTACTTC. Translated, it gives CASSRSGRRDEQYF. The V gene is TRBV12-3 or TRBV12-4, the J gene TRBJ2-7; 9 positions match TRBD2. The CDR3 spans 14 residues. With V trimmed by 5 bases and J by 5 bases, 7 bases remained unmatched.

The rearrangement links TRBV27 to TRBJ2-1, with TRBD2 matching 10 bases. The V gene's germline CDR1 is MNHEY and CDR2 SMNVEV (reference sequence). V was clipped by 8 bases and J by 4 bases; unmatched bases: 8. CDR3 length: 15 amino acids. The CDR3 is CASSLIAGGYNEQFF. The CDR3 region has the DNA TGTGCCAGCTCCCTAATAGCGGGAGGTTACAATGAGCAGTTCTTC.

This clonotype occurred a few times. The J gene is TRBJ1-2, the V gene TRBV11-2; tentative D call: TRBD1 (5 bases). The V gene lost 1 base and the J gene lost 4 bases, with 13 bases spanning the gap. The V gene's germline CDR1 is SGHAT and CDR2 FQNNGV. CDR3 length: 15 amino acids. CDR3 region: CASSLGMTDFYGYTF. The CDR3 coding sequence is TGTGCCAGCAGCTTAGGGATGACAGACTTCTATGGCTACACCTTC.

The rearrangement joins TRBV9 to TRBJ2-5, with D perhaps TRBD1 or TRBD2 (5 bases each). V shed 1 base and J shed 9 bases, with 13 bases lying between them. This CDR3 is 13 amino acids long. CDR1 is SGDLS and CDR2 is YYNGEE in the germline V gene. The CDR3 here is CASSVISEGPQYF. DNA of the CDR3: TGTGCCAGCAGCGTAATTAGCGAGGGGCCCCAGTACTTC.

This clonotype was counted between two and nine times. The chain carries TRBV10-3 and TRBJ2-3, with D tentatively TRBD2 (5 bases). The CDR3 runs 13 residues. Looked up from germline, CDR1 is ENHRY and CDR2 is SYGVKD. V was trimmed by 6 bases and J by 5 bases, leaving 12 bases between them. The CDR3 sequence: CAIRPGSGDTQYF. The CDR3 DNA is TGTGCCATCAGACCGGGATCAGGAGATACGCAGTATTTT.

The rearrangement uses TRBV28 and TRBJ1-2; 7 bases match TRBD1. The germline V gene has CDR1 MDHEN and CDR2 SYDVKM. The trim removed 5 bases at V and 4 bases at J, leaving 4 bases unmatched. The CDR3 loop spans 13 amino acids. CDR3 in DNA: TGTGCCAGCAGTCCGGGACAGCCCTATGGCTACACCTTC. Translating it yields CASSPGQPYGYTF.

The chain combines TRBV18 with TRBJ2-3; D is ambiguous. Trimming shortened V by 0 bases and J by 4 bases, and 5 bases separated the two germline ends. The germline CDR1 and CDR2 sequences are KGHSH and LQKENI. The CDR3 sequence is 13 residues long. Here the CDR3 reads CASSPPAADTQYF. The DNA for the CDR3 is TGTGCCAGCTCACCACCGGCGGCAGATACGCAGTATTTT.

The gene calls are TRBV7-3 and TRBJ2-1, with 14 bases matching TRBD2. J gave up 8 bases and V 4 bases, and 7 bases lay outside the gene matches. The CDR3 length is 16 residues. Germline V lookup: CDR1 SGHTA, CDR2 FQGTGA. The CDR3 DNA reads TGTGCCAGCAGCTGGTTAGGGACTAGCGGGAGTGATGAGCAGTTCTTC. Encoded protein: CASSWLGTSGSDEQFF.

V gene TRBV20-1 combines with J gene TRBJ2-7; 7 positions match TRBD1. Per the germline V gene, CDR1 is DFQATT and CDR2 is SNEGSKA (reference sequence). Trimming at V came to 5 bases and at J to 0 bases, leaving 7 bases not matched to a gene. This CDR3 has 14 residues. The CDR3 coding sequence is TGCAGTGCTCCTAACGACAGGGACTCCTACGAGCAGTACTTC. This sequence encodes CSAPNDRDSYEQYF.

J is TRBJ1-2 and V is TRBV7-9; D possibly corresponds to TRBD1 (5 bases). This CDR3 comprises 15 residues. Per germline, CDR1 SEHNR and CDR2 FQNEAQ (reference sequence). Trimming cost V 1 base and J 3 bases, with 12 bases left between them. DNA for the CDR3: TGTGCCAGCAGCTTAGATTTTGACAGATACTATGGCTACACCTTC. Its translation: CASSLDFDRYYGYTF.

The chain has TRBV19 and TRBJ2-1; 12 nucleotides match TRBD2. The V and J ends lost 1 base and 7 bases, in that order; junction bases with no gene match: 2. This CDR3 spans 15 amino acids. Germline values: CDR1 LNHDA, CDR2 SQIVND (reference sequence). Written as DNA, the CDR3 is TGTGCCAGTAGTATAGGACTAGCGGGGGTTAATGAGCAGTTCTTC. Protein sequence: CASSIGLAGVNEQFF.